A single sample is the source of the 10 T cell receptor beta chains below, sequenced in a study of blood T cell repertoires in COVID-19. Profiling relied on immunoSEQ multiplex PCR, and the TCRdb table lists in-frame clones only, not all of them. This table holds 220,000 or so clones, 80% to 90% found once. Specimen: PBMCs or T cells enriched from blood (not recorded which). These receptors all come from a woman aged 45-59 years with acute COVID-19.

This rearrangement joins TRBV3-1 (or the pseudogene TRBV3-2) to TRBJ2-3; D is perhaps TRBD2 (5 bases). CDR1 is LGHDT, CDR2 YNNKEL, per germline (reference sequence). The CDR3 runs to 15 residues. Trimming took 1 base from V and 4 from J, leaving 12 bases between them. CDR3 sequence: CASSQGELGADTQYF. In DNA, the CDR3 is TGTGCCAGCAGCCAAGGGGAGCTTGGTGCAGATACGCAGTATTTT.

The CDR3 sequence is CASSEHFGDRNYEQYF. The CDR3 bases are TGTGCCAGCAGTGAGCATTTCGGGGACAGGAACTACGAGCAGTACTTC. This chain links TRBV6-1 with TRBJ2-7, with TRBD1 matching 8 bases. The V gene's germline CDR1 is MNHNS and CDR2 SASEGT. With 3 bases clipped from V and 3 bases from J, the junction kept 10 bases outside the gene matches. There are 16 residues in the CDR3.

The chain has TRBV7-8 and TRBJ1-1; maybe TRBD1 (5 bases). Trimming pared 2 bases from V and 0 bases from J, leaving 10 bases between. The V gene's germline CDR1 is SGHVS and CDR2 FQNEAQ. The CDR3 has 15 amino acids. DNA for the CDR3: TGTGCCAGCAGCTTACGGGGGGTCATGAACACTGAAGCTTTCTTT. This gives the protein CASSLRGVMNTEAFF.

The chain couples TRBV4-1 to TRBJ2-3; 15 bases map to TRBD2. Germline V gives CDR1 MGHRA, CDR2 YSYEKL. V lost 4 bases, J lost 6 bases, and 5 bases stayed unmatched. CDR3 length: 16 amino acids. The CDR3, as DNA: TGCGCCAGCAGCCTCGGACTAGCGGGAGGGATGGATACGCAGTATTTT. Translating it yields CASSLGLAGGMDTQYF.

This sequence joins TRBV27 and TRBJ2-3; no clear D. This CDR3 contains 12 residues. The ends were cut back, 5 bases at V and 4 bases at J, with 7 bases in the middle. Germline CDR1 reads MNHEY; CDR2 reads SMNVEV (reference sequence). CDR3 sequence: CASSRVSDTQYF. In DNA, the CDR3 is TGTGCCAGCAGTAGAGTTTCAGATACGCAGTATTTT.

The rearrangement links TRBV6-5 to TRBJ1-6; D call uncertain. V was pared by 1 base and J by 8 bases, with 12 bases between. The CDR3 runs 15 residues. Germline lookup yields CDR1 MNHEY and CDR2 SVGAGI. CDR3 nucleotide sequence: TGTGCCAGCAGTTACTTCGGGGATGGGGATTCACCCCTCCACTTT. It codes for CASSYFGDGDSPLHF.

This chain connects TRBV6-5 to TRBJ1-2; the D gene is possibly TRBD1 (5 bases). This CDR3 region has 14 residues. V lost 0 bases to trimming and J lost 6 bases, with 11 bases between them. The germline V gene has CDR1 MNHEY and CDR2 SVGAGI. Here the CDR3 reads CASSYSGGGDGYTF. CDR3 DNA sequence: TGTGCCAGCAGTTACTCCGGGGGTGGGGATGGCTACACCTTC.

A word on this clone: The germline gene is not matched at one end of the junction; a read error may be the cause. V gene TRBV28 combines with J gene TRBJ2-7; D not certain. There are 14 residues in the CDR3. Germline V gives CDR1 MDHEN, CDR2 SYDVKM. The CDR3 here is CASRPSVPTYEQYF. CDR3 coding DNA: TGTGCCAGCAGACCTTCGGTCCCTACCTATGAGCAGTACTTC.

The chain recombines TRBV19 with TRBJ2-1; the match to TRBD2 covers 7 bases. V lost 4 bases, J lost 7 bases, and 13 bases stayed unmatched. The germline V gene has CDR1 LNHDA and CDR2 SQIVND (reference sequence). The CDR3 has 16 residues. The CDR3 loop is CASSNVGGGLRNEQFF. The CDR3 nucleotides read TGTGCCAGTAGTAACGTGGGGGGAGGGCTACGGAATGAGCAGTTCTTC. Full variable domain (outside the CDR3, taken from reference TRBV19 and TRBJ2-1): DGGITQSPKYLFRKEGQNVTLSCEQNLNHDAMYWYRQDPGQGLRLIYYSQIVNDFQKGDIAEGYSVSREKKESFPLTVTSAQKNPTAFYLCASSNVGGGLRNEQFFGPGTRLTVL.

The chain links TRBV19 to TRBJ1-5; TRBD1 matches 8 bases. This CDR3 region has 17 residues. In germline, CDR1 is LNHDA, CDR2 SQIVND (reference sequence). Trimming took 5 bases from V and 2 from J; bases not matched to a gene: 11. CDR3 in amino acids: CASSWTGNTDGNQPQHF. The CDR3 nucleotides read TGTGCCAGTAGTTGGACAGGGAATACTGATGGCAATCAGCCCCAGCATTTT.